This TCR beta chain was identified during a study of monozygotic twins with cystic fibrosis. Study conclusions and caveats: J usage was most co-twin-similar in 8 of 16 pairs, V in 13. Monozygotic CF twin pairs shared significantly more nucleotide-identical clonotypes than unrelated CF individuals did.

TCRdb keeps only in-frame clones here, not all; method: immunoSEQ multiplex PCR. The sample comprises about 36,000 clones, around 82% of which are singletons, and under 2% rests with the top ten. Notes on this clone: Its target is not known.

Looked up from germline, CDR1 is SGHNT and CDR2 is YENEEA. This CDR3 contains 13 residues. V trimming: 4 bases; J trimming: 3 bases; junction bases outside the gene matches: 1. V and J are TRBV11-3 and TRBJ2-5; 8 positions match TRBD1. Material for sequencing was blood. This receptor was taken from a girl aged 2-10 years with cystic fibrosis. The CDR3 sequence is CASSSTGEETQYF. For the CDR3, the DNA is TGTGCCAGCAGCTCGACAGGGGAAGAGACCCAGTACTTC.